These T cell receptor beta chains were read from a single sample in a study of CD8 T cells in Susac syndrome. TCRdb independently ran MiXCR on the immunoSEQ multiplex PCR reads; one entry per CDR3 protein. The table lists under 80,000 distinct CDR3 sequences, approximately 94% of them singletons. Sequencing was performed on CD4+ T cells from PBMCs. Receptor source: a human donor with Susac syndrome. Each CDR3 is given with its conserved first and last residue. The D gene is left open where the match is weak. Some rows mark clone size as missing; the rest say once, few, many or name a class of expanded clone.

D gene | J gene | clone size | V gene | CDR3 protein | CDR3 DNA
. | TRBJ2-1 | . | TRBV5-5 | CASSPTPPGTSSSYNEQFF | TGTGCCAGCAGCCCCACCCCGCCCGGGACGTCGAGCTCCTACAATGAGCAGTTCTTC
. | TRBJ1-4 | . | TRBV25-1 | CASSESGTNEKLFF | TGTGCCAGCAGTGAGAGTGGGACTAATGAAAAACTGTTTTTT
. | TRBJ2-1 | . | TRBV3-1 | CASSRLTGHEQFF | TGTGCCAGCAGCCGCCTAACAGGCCATGAGCAGTTCTTC
. | TRBJ2-7 | . | TRBV19 | CASSIAPGASYEQYF | TGTGCCAGTAGTATAGCCCCGGGGGCCTCCTACGAGCAGTACTTC
. | TRBJ1-1 | few | TRBV19 | CASSPRLNTEAFF | TGTGCCAGTAGTCCGCGGTTGAACACTGAAGCTTTCTTT
TRBD1 | TRBJ1-6 | . | TRBV12-3/TRBV12-4 | CASSLEGRGLSPLHF | TGTGCCAGCAGTTTAGAAGGCAGGGGGCTTTCACCCCTCCACTTT
. | TRBJ2-1 | . | TRBV2 | CASSSGPEQFF | TGTGCCAGCAGTTCAGGTCCTGAGCAGTTCTTC
. | TRBJ2-1 | . | TRBV7-9 | CASSSTGVSYNEQFF | TGTGCCAGCAGCTCTACAGGAGTCTCCTACAATGAGCAGTTCTTC
. | TRBJ1-6 | . | TRBV4-3 | CASSQDFGSPLHF | TGCGCCAGCAGCCAAGATTTTGGATCACCCCTCCACTTT
. | TRBJ2-5 | . | TRBV7-2 | CASSRPRIWTQYF | TGTGCCAGCAGCCGCCCTCGGATCTGGACCCAGTACTTC
. | TRBJ2-5 | . | TRBV6-2/TRBV6-3 | CASSYSIGRRGETQYF | TGTGCCAGCAGTTACTCGATTGGTCGAAGGGGGGAGACCCAGTACTTC
TRBD2 | TRBJ2-4 | few | TRBV18 | CASSPQLTSGGQNIQYF | TGTGCCAGCTCACCACAACTGACTAGCGGGGGACAAAACATTCAGTACTTC
TRBD2 | TRBJ2-5 | . | TRBV27 | CASSLSLAGVETQYF | TGTGCCAGCAGTTTATCGCTAGCGGGGGTAGAGACCCAGTACTTC
. | TRBJ2-7 | . | TRBV25-1 | CASSELGPTYEQYF | TGTGCCAGCAGTGAATTGGGCCCCACCTACGAGCAGTACTTC
TRBD2 | TRBJ2-4 | . | TRBV4-2 | CASSRQGAGEIVSKNIQYF | TGTGCCAGCAGCCGCCAAGGCGCGGGGGAAATTGTTTCCAAAAACATTCAGTACTTC